This T cell receptor beta chain was profiled in a study of blood T cell repertoires in COVID-19. Study as a whole: PBMCs, B-cell-depleted T cells, or T cells were the source of the cDNA or gDNA that made up the material.

Here immunoSEQ multiplex PCR was the method, and the copy in TCRdb shows in-frame clones only, minus some. Of around 100,000 clones in the sample, around nine tenths were seen once. The CDR3 length is 17 residues. Looked up from germline, CDR1 is LGHDT and CDR2 is YNNKEL (reference sequence). V was shortened by 0 bases and J by 7 bases, with 18 bases between the two germline ends. The clonotype comes from a human donor in a cohort sampled during active COVID-19. V and J are TRBV3-1 (or the pseudogene TRBV3-2) and TRBJ2-2; D might be TRBD2 (5 bases). The sequencing input was peripheral blood. CDR3 coding DNA: TGTGCCAGCAGCCAAGAAGACAACTGGGAGCTGGGCGGGGAGCTGTTTTTT. This sequence encodes CASSQEDNWELGGELFF.